Shown below are 10 T cell receptor beta chains from a single sample sequenced in a study of blood T cell repertoires in COVID-19 (dated by TCRdb to 2019 to 2021). The library was built by means of the immunoSEQ multiplex PCR assay. The source is immuneACCESS, and TCRdb retained only in-frame sequences with V and J called. Part of the clones is not carried over; for the studies checked, unresolved V genes explain less than half of this, and the remainder is unexplained. This sample is represented by about 240,000 clones; roughly 76% of them were singletons. 7.5% of the sample rests with the top ten. The sample taken for sequencing was peripheral blood. These receptors originate from a woman aged 80 or over with COVID-19, enrolled during active disease.

This chain joins TRBV19 and TRBJ1-1, with D uncertain. CDR3 size: 16 residues. Germline V CDR1 and CDR2: LNHDA, SQIVND (reference sequence). Trimming stripped 3 bases from V and 0 bases from J, with 14 bases between. The CDR3 protein is CASSIPGDPMNTEAFF. In DNA form, the CDR3 reads TGTGCCAGTAGTATCCCCGGGGATCCTATGAACACTGAAGCTTTCTTT.

The rearrangement uses TRBV4-2 and TRBJ1-1; maybe TRBD1 (5 bases). Trimming removed 4 bases from V and 0 bases from J, with 18 bases in between. Germline V gene lookup returns CDR1 LGHNA and CDR2 YNFKEQ. The CDR3 covers 17 residues. The CDR3 nucleotides read TGTGCCAGCAGCCGCACCCTACAGGAGACCTTGAACACTGAAGCTTTCTTT. It yields the protein CASSRTLQETLNTEAFF.

The sample holds many counts of this clone. The CDR3 loop reads CASSAPGTSRSPLHF. Written as DNA, the CDR3 is TGTGCCAGCAGCGCGCCGGGAACCTCGAGGTCACCCCTCCACTTT. V and J are TRBV9 and TRBJ1-6; no reliable D call. Trimming removed 3 bases at V and 10 bases at J, with 17 bases between. Looked up from germline, CDR1 is SGDLS and CDR2 is YYNGEE. CDR3 length: 15 amino acids.

V gene TRBV5-4 combines with J gene TRBJ2-7, with D perhaps matching TRBD1 (5 bases). The V end was cut by 4 bases, the J end by 2 bases, with 10 bases between. Germline V gene data show CDR1 as SGHNT and CDR2 as YYREEE (reference sequence). This CDR3 is 13 amino acids long. CDR3 bases: TGTGCCAGCAGCCGCAGACAGACCTACGAGCAGTACTTC. It encodes CASSRRQTYEQYF.

The genes are TRBV9 and TRBJ2-3, with TRBD2 identical over 9 bases. Germline-derived CDR1 and CDR2 are SGDLS and YYNGEE. This CDR3 spans 14 amino acids. With V trimmed by 2 bases and J by 3 bases, 1 base remained unmatched. This CDR3 reads CASSVTSGTDTQYF. CDR3 bases: TGTGCCAGCAGCGTTACTAGCGGGACAGATACGCAGTATTTT.

The V and J genes are TRBV18 and TRBJ1-5; 8 positions match TRBD1. The V gene's germline CDR1 is KGHSH and CDR2 LQKENI. This CDR3 is built from 16 residues. V dropped 3 bases and J dropped 6; count of bases not matched to a gene: 10. The CDR3 sequence: CASSPPRTGPGQPQHF. The CDR3 DNA follows: TGTGCCAGCTCACCCCCTCGGACAGGGCCGGGTCAGCCCCAGCATTTT.

DNA for the CDR3: TGTGCCAGCAGCTTGGACAGTGGTTCCTATAATTCACCCCTCCACTTT. It yields the protein CASSLDSGSYNSPLHF. The chain recombines TRBV5-6 with TRBJ1-6; D is unclear. Trimming removed 0 bases from V and 1 base from J, with 8 bases in between. Germline CDR1 reads SGHDT; CDR2 reads YYEEEE. The CDR3 has 16 residues.

The gene calls are TRBV6-5 and TRBJ1-1; tentative D call: TRBD1 (5 bases). The CDR3 runs 13 residues. Trimming took off 2 bases at V and 3 bases at J, with 7 bases between the two ends. Germline V gene sequence: CDR1 MNHEY, CDR2 SVGAGI. The CDR3 reads CASSYGGDTEAFF. CDR3 DNA sequence: TGTGCCAGCAGTTACGGGGGGGACACTGAAGCTTTCTTT.

This chain links TRBV27 with TRBJ1-2; D not resolved. This CDR3 has 13 residues. Germline V lookup: CDR1 MNHEY, CDR2 SMNVEV (reference sequence). V gave up 6 bases and J gave up 5 bases, with 13 bases separating them. CDR3 DNA: TGTGCCAGCAGCCGGGGATCGCTGTATGGCTACACCTTC. Translation gives CASSRGSLYGYTF.

The chain links TRBV28 to TRBJ1-4, with TRBD1 as a possible D gene (5 bases). Germline V lookup: CDR1 MDHEN, CDR2 SYDVKM. V dropped 6 bases and J dropped 8 bases, with 16 bases sitting between them. The CDR3 covers 14 residues. The CDR3 coding sequence is TGTGCCAGCAGCCTTGGGCAGGGCCGAGAAAAACTGTTTTTT. It is translated as CASSLGQGREKLFF.